This T cell receptor (beta chain) emerged from a study of shared clonotypes between healthy human individuals. Study at large: There were three CD4 naive, three CD4 memory, two CD8 naive and one CD8 memory plates per donor.

Study-level findings and limits: Roughly 4.7% was the fraction of naive CD4 clonotypes found shared across a few donors.

Only Caucasian adults living in Nashville, Tennessee made up the donor group. Regarding this clone: Its antigen is as yet unknown.

Across several immunoSEQ plates, the genomic DNA of each subset was split evenly. Using immunoSEQ multiplex PCR, the repertoire was profiled, and TCRdb retains in-frame clones only, with some absent. The data show approximately 620,000 clones, roughly 97% seen once. Trimming cost V 3 bases and J 3 bases, with 6 bases left between them. The CDR3 sequence is 12 residues long. Germline CDR1 is SGHAT and CDR2 is FQNNGV. Sequencing used naive CD4+ T cells sorted from blood. Subset given: CD45RA+ positively selected. This clonotype originated in a woman in her twenties or thirties in good health. J is TRBJ2-7 and V is TRBV11-2, with unresolved D. The CDR3 DNA reads TGTGCCAGCAGCTTCACAAACTACGAGCAGTACTTC. It yields the protein CASSFTNYEQYF.